This entry concerns a single TCR beta chain. What it binds is not known. The record originates from a study of OX40 agonist ivuxolimab in advanced cancers. Study-wide results and limits: Certain nonresponders likewise exhibited a low normalized T-cell clonal expansion.

J lost 8 bases, V lost 3 bases, and 5 bases had no gene match. The length of the CDR3 is 14 residues. CDR1 is MNHEY and CDR2 is SVGAGI in the germline V gene. Measured with immunoSEQ multiplex PCR; TCRdb has only the in-frame clones, and not every one. Here the sample spans approximately 67,000 clones, 85% to 95% being singletons. The chain recombines TRBV6-5 with TRBJ2-1; 9 bases are shared with TRBD2. The clonotype was recovered from an adult with an advanced solid tumor such as melanoma, head and neck, liver or kidney cancer. This specimen consisted of CD4+ or CD8+ T cells sorted from blood, obtained in a trial of the OX40 agonist ivuxolimab. As DNA, the CDR3 is TGTGCCAGCAGTTATGGTAGCGGGAGTGATGAGCAGTTCTTC. Its protein is CASSYGSGSDEQFF.